This T cell receptor (beta chain) appears in the sequencing data of a study of human T cells and chemical hapten exposure. The table lists this clonotype with many counts. CDR3 size: 15 residues. The germline CDR1 and CDR2 sequences are SGHAT and FQNNGV. V was trimmed by 3 bases and J by 0 bases, leaving 9 bases between them. The time point here: patch test 1, 2 weeks after DPC sensitization. Treatment meaning: therapeutic diphenylcyclopropenone sensitization with weekly scalp DPC. In the original processing: Samples had a median of around 92,000 TCRs, ranging 23,224 to 690,600. TCRdb reprocessed the RACE reads with MiXCR, giving one entry per CDR3 protein. The V and J calls and clone size are TCRdb's, not the authors'. The sample holds roughly 120,000 distinct CDR3 sequences, around an eighth seen once.

The specimen comprised whole blood, sampled in connection with sensitization to the hapten diphenylcyclopropenone (DPC). The receptor was derived from a woman aged 45-59 years with alopecia areata. Some clones in this sample may be carry-over from other donors' samples. This chain uses TRBV11-2 with TRBJ2-1; possibly TRBD2 for D (6 bases). The CDR3 loop reads CASSFSGSSYNEQFF. For the CDR3, the DNA is TGTGCCAGCAGCTTTTCCGGGAGCTCCTACAATGAGCAGTTCTTC.